The next 16 T cell receptor beta chains were all read from a single sample in a study of patients and donors after allogeneic stem cell transplantation. MiXCR was run by TCRdb on the RT-PCR reads, yielding one entry per CDR3 protein. There are about 110,000 distinct CDR3 sequences in the sample; approximately 35% occur only once, and around 27% lies in the top ten. Sequenced sample: blood, either unsorted or a sorted T cell fraction (not recorded which). The receptors come from a human donor who was either an allogeneic HSCT recipient or a stem cell or donor lymphocyte infusion donor (not recorded which). It is not recorded whose cells these are; they may come from a transplant donor.

This clonotype was counted only a few times. V gene TRBV24-1 combines with J gene TRBJ1-2; tentative D call: TRBD1 (5 bases). V was trimmed by 6 bases and J by 4 bases, leaving 14 bases between them. The length of the CDR3 is 14 residues. Germline lookup yields CDR1 KGHDR and CDR2 SFDVKD. CDR3 nucleotides: TGTGCCACCAGTTTGACGGGGCCCACCTATGGCTACACCTTC. This encodes CATSLTGPTYGYTF.

The table lists this clonotype with a few counts. The gene calls are TRBV4-3 and TRBJ1-3; D not certain. V was shortened by 0 bases and J by 3 bases, with 9 bases between the two germline ends. The germline V gene encodes CDR1 LGHNA and CDR2 YSLEER. This CDR3 comprises 15 residues. The chain's CDR3 is CASSQDVGSGNTIYF. The CDR3 nucleotides are TGCGCCAGCAGCCAAGATGTGGGTAGTGGAAACACCATATATTTT.

The chain employs TRBV5-6 and TRBJ1-2, with D tentatively TRBD1 (6 bases). CDR1 and CDR2 from the germline V gene are SGHDT and YYEEEE. The CDR3 is made up of 15 amino acids. V was shortened by 3 bases and J by 4 bases, with 16 bases between the two germline ends. This chain's CDR3 is CASSSTPGTPYGYTF. CDR3 coding DNA: TGTGCCAGCAGCTCGACCCCCGGGACACCCTATGGCTACACCTTC.

This clonotype has a handful of counts. The chain combines TRBV6-6 with TRBJ2-7; maybe TRBD2 (6 bases). Germline CDR1 and CDR2: MNHNY and SVGAGI (reference sequence). V was pared by 7 bases and J by 2 bases, with 12 bases between. This CDR3 spans 13 amino acids. The CDR3: CASTPDYPYEQYF. The CDR3 coding sequence is TGTGCCAGCACCCCGGACTACCCCTACGAGCAGTACTTC.

This clonotype was seen many times. The chain has TRBV6-5 and TRBJ1-1; tentative D call: TRBD1 (6 bases). The CDR3 length is 13 residues. The V gene lost 8 bases and the J gene lost 1 base, with 11 bases spanning the gap. Germline V gene sequence: CDR1 MNHEY, CDR2 SVGAGI. The CDR3: CASLRGWNTEAFF. The CDR3 DNA reads as TGTGCCAGCTTAAGGGGGTGGAACACTGAAGCTTTCTTT.

This clonotype showed up just a few times. V and J are TRBV6-6 and TRBJ1-3, with TRBD1 matching over 9 bases. With V trimmed by 6 bases and J by 4 bases, 10 bases remained unmatched. CDR1 and CDR2 from the germline V gene are MNHNY and SVGAGI (reference sequence). This CDR3 has 16 residues. This CDR3 is CASRAHRGHLGNTIYF. As DNA, the CDR3 is TGTGCCAGCAGGGCACACAGGGGGCATCTGGGAAACACCATATATTTT.

This clonotype was found a few times. The chain has TRBV4-3 and TRBJ2-1; TRBD2 matches 7 bases. V lost 4 bases, J lost 2 bases, and 2 bases stayed unmatched. This CDR3 is 14 amino acids long. Germline loops: CDR1 LGHNA, CDR2 YSLEER. In DNA form, the CDR3 reads TGCGCCAGCAGCCGGGGGGGTACCTACAATGAGCAGTTCTTC. It specifies CASSRGGTYNEQFF.

This clonotype appeared a few times. This chain uses TRBV20-1 with TRBJ1-2; no clear D gene. The CDR3 totals 16 residues. Between the trimmed V and J ends, which lost 0 bases and 0 bases, there was a span of 14 bases. The germline V gene encodes CDR1 DFQATT and CDR2 SNEGSKA (reference sequence). The CDR3 DNA follows: TGCAGTGCTAGAGATTCCCCTTGGGGAGCTAACTATGGCTACACCTTC. It translates to CSARDSPWGANYGYTF.

This clonotype was counted a few times. The chain couples TRBV5-1 to TRBJ2-3; D unclear. Trimming cost V 0 bases and J 2 bases, with 10 bases left between them. There are 15 residues in the CDR3. CDR1 is SGHRS and CDR2 is YFSETQ in the germline V gene. The CDR3 is CASSLGERFTDTQYF. CDR3 nucleotide sequence: TGCGCCAGCAGCTTGGGGGAACGGTTCACAGATACGCAGTATTTT.

The DNA for the CDR3 is TGTGCCAGCAGCTTTGATCCAGCCTCCTACGAGCAGTACTTC. This gives the protein CASSFDPASYEQYF. The chain has TRBV5-6 and TRBJ2-7; D is unresolved. Germline V lookup: CDR1 SGHDT, CDR2 YYEEEE. The CDR3 length is 14 residues. Trimming cost V 2 bases and J 0 bases, with 9 bases left between them.

This clonotype has more than one count but fewer than ten. This chain uses TRBV4-2 with TRBJ1-2, with D uncertain. Germline V CDR1 and CDR2: LGHNA, YNFKEQ. V lost 4 bases to trimming and J lost 0 bases, with 15 bases between them. CDR3 size: 16 residues. CDR3 coding DNA: TGTGCCAGCAGCCTTAAAGCCGGTCCAGCTAACTATGGCTACACCTTC. It yields the protein CASSLKAGPANYGYTF.

This clonotype was seen a single time. The chain is built from TRBV12-3 or TRBV12-4 and TRBJ2-6; D is unresolved. V was trimmed by 2 bases and J by 2 bases, leaving 7 bases between them. The CDR3 covers 15 residues. The CDR3 region is CASSLIETGANVLTF. CDR3 nucleotides: TGTGCCAGCAGTTTAATAGAGACTGGGGCCAACGTCCTGACTTTC.

This chain joins TRBV5-1 and TRBJ1-1; D remains unclear. Germline loops: CDR1 SGHRS, CDR2 YFSETQ. V lost 0 bases, J lost 7 bases, and 10 bases lay in between. The length of the CDR3 is 13 residues. The CDR3 here is CASSLGLTYEAFF. The DNA for the CDR3 is TGCGCCAGCAGCTTGGGTCTTACTTATGAAGCTTTCTTT.

This clonotype has a handful of counts. The chain joins TRBV3-1 to TRBJ1-5; 8 nucleotides align to TRBD1. The CDR3 is made up of 14 amino acids. The germline gives CDR1 LGHDT, CDR2 YNNKEL (reference sequence). The V gene end was trimmed by 5 bases and the J gene end by 7 bases; junction bases not matched to a gene: 7. The CDR3 spells CASSRTGSQQPQHF. DNA of the CDR3: TGTGCCAGCAGCAGGACAGGGTCACAACAGCCCCAGCATTTT.

J is TRBJ1-5 and V is TRBV7-8; D is ambiguous. V lost 5 bases, J lost 8 bases, and 16 bases lay in between. Germline V CDR1 and CDR2: SGHVS, FQNEAQ. The CDR3 has 14 residues. The CDR3 nucleotides read TGTGCCAGCAGCCCACGGAAGGTCCCTGAGCCCCAGCATTTT. Translation gives CASSPRKVPEPQHF.

The chain recombines TRBV13 with TRBJ2-4; 7 positions match TRBD1. The CDR3 runs to 16 residues. Germline-derived CDR1 and CDR2 are PRHDT and FYEKMQ (reference sequence). The junction had 12 bases not matched to a gene; V was cut back by 4 bases and J by 6 bases. The CDR3 DNA reads TGTGCCAGCAGCTCAGCCTTACGGGACAGAGGAAACATTCAGTACTTC. Its protein product is CASSSALRDRGNIQYF.